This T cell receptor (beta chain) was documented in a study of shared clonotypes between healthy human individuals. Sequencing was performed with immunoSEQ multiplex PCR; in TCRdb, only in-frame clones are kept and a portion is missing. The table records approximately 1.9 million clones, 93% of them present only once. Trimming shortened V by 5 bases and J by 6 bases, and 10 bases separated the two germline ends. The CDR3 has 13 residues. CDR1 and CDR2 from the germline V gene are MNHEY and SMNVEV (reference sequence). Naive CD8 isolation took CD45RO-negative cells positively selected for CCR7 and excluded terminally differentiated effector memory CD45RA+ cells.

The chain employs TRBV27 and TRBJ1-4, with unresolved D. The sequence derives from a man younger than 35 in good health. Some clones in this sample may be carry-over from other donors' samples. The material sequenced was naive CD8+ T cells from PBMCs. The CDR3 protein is CASSPSSYEKLFF. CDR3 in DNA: TGTGCCAGCAGTCCCAGTTCTTATGAAAAACTGTTTTTT.